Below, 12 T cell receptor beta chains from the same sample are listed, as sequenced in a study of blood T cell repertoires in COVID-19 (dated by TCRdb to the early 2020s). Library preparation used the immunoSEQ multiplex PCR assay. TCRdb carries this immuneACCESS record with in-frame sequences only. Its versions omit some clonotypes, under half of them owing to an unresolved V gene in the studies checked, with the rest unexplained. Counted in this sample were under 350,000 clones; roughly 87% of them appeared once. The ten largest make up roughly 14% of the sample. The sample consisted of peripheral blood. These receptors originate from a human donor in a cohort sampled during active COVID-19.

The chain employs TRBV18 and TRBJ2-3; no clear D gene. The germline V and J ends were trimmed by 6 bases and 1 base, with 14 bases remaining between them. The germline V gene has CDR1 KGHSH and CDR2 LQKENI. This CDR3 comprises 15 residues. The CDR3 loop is CASSHLDRGTDTQYF. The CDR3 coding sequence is TGTGCCAGCTCGCACCTCGACCGGGGCACAGATACGCAGTATTTT.

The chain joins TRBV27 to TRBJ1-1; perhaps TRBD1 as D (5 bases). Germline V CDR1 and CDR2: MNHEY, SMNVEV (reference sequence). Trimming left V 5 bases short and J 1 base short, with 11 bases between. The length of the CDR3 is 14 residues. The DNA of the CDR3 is TGTGCCAGCAGTCTTGGACATACGAACACTGAAGCTTTCTTT. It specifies CASSLGHTNTEAFF.

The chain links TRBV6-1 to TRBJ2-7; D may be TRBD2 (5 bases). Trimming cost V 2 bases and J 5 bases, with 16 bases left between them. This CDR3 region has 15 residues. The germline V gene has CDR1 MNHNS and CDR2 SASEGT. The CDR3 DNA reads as TGTGCCAGCAGTGAATCTCGGGGTTTCATCCACGAGCAGTACTTC. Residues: CASSESRGFIHEQYF.

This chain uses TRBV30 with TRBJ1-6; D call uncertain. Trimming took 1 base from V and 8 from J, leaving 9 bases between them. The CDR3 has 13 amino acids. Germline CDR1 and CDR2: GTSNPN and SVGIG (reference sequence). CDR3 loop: CAWSERFDSPLHF. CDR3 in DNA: TGTGCCTGGAGTGAGCGATTTGATTCACCCCTCCACTTT.

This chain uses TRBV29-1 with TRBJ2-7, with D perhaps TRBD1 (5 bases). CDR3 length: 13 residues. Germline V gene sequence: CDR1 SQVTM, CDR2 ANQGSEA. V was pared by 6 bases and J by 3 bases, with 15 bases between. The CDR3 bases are TGCAGCGTCGCCAACGGTCAGGGCTACGAGCAGTACTTC. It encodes CSVANGQGYEQYF.

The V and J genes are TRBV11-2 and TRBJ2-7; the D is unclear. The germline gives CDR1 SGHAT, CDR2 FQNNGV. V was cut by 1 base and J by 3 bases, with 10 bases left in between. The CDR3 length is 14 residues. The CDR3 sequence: CASSLGLGNYEQYF. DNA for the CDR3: TGTGCCAGCAGCTTAGGGCTGGGCAACTACGAGCAGTACTTC.

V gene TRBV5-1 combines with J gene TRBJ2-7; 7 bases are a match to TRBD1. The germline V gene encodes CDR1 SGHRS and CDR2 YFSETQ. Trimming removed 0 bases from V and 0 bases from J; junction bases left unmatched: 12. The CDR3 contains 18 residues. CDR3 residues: CASSLVAGGMYSSYEQYF. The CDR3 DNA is TGCGCCAGCAGCTTGGTTGCAGGGGGTATGTATAGCTCCTACGAGCAGTACTTC.

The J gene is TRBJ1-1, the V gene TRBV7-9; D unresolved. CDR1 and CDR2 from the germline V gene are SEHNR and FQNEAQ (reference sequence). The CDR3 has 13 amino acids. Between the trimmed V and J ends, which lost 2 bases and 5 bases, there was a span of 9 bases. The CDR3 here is CASSLFTQTEAFF. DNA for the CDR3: TGTGCCAGCAGCTTATTCACTCAAACTGAAGCTTTCTTT.

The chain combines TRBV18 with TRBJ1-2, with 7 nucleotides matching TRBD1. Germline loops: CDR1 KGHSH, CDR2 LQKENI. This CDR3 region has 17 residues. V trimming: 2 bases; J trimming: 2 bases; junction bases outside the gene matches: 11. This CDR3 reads CASSPVEGALGNYGYTF. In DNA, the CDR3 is TGTGCCAGCTCACCAGTGGAGGGGGCCTTAGGGAACTATGGCTACACCTTC.

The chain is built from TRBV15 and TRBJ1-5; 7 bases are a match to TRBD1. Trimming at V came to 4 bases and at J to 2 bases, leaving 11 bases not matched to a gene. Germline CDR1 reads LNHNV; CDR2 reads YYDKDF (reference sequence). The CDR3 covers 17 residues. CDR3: CATSKQGLGVGNQPQHF. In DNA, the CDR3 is TGTGCCACCAGCAAACAGGGGCTGGGAGTAGGCAATCAGCCCCAGCATTTT.

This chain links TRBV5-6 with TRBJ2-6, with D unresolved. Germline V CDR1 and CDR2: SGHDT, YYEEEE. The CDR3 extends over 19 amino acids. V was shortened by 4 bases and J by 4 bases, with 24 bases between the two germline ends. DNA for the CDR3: TGTGCCAGCAGCGATCTGACTGTCAGACGGCAGCCGGGGGCCAACGTCCTGACTTTC. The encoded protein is CASSDLTVRRQPGANVLTF.

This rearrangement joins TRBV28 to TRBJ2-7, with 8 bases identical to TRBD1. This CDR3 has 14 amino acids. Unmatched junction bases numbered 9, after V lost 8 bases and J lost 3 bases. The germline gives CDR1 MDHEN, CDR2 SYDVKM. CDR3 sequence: CASALPGQVYEQYF. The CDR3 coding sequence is TGTGCCAGCGCCTTACCGGGACAGGTCTACGAGCAGTACTTC.